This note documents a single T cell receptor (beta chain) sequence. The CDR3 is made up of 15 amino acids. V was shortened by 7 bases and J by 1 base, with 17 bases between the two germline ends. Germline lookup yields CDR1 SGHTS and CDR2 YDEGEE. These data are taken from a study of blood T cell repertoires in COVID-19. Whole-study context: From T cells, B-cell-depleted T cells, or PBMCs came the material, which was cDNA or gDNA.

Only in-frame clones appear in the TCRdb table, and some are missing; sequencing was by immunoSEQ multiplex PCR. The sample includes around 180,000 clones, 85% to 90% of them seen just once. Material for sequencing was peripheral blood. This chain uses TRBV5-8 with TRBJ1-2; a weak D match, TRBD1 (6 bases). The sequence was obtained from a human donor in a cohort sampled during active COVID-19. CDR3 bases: TGTGCCAGCCGTGTAACAGGGCTATTTAACTATGGCTACACCTTC. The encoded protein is CASRVTGLFNYGYTF.